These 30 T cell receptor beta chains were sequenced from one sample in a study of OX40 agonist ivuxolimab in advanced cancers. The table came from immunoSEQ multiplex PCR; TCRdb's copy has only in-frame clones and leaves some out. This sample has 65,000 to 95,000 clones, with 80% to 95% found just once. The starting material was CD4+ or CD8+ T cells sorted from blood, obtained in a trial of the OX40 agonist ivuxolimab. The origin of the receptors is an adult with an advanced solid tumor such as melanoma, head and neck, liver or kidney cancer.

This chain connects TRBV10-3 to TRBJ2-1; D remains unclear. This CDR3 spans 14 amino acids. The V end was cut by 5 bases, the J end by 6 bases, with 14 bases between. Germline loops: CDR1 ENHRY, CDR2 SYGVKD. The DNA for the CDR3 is TGTGCCATCAGTACTACCTCGGCGTCCAATGAGCAGTTCTTC. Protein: CAISTTSASNEQFF.

Here the CDR3 reads CASSSTNYEQYF. DNA of the CDR3: TGTGCCAGCAGCTCAACGAACTACGAGCAGTACTTC. The chain recombines TRBV7-9 with TRBJ2-7; D gene uncertain. The CDR3 spans 12 residues. Germline values: CDR1 SEHNR, CDR2 FQNEAQ (reference sequence). The V end lost 4 bases, the J end lost 3 bases, and 7 bases lay between the germline ends.

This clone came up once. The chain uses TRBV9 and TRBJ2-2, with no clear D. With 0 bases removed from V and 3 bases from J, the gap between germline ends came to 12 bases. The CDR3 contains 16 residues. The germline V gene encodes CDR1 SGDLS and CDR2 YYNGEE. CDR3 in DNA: TGTGCCAGCAGCGTAGGCCCATGGACGTACACCGGGGAGCTGTTTTTT. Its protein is CASSVGPWTYTGELFF.

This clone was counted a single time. The CDR3 coding sequence is TGTGCCAGCAGCCGGGACTCACTGGGGGAGCAGTACTTC. This sequence encodes CASSRDSLGEQYF. The chain couples TRBV11-3 to TRBJ2-7; weak D call: TRBD2 (6 bases). V lost 5 bases and J lost 7, with 15 bases in between. Germline loops: CDR1 SGHNT, CDR2 YENEEA. The CDR3 covers 13 residues.

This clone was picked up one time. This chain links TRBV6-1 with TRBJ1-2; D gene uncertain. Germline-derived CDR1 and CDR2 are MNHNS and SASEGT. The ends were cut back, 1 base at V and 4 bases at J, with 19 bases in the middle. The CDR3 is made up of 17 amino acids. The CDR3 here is CASSEERVQSRGYGYTF. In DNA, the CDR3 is TGTGCCAGCAGTGAAGAAAGGGTACAGAGTCGAGGCTATGGCTACACCTTC.

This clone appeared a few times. CDR3 in amino acids: CASEESAGGSSYNEQFF. The CDR3, as DNA: TGTGCCAGCGAGGAATCCGCGGGAGGTAGCTCCTACAATGAGCAGTTCTTC. The chain is built from TRBV7-9 and TRBJ2-1; the match to TRBD2 covers 8 bases. This CDR3 region has 17 residues. J was trimmed by 0 bases and V by 8 bases; bases with no gene match: 12. Per the germline V gene, CDR1 is SEHNR and CDR2 is FQNEAQ (reference sequence).

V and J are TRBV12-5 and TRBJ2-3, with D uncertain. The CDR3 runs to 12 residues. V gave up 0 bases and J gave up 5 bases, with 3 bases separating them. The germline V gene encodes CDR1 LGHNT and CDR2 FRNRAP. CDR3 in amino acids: CASGLVIDTQYF. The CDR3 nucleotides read TGTGCTAGTGGTTTGGTAATAGATACGCAGTATTTT.

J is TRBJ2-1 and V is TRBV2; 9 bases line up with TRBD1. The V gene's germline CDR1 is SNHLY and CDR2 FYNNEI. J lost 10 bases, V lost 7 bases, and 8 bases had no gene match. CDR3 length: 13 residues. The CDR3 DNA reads TGTGCCAGCAAAACAGGGGGCCCAGGGGAGCAGTTCTTC. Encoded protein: CASKTGGPGEQFF.

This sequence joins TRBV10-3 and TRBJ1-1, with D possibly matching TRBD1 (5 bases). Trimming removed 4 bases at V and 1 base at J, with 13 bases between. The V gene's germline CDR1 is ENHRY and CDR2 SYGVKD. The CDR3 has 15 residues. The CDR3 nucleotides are TGTGCCATCAGTGGGGCCCTCGGGGGGAACACTGAAGCTTTCTTT. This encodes CAISGALGGNTEAFF.

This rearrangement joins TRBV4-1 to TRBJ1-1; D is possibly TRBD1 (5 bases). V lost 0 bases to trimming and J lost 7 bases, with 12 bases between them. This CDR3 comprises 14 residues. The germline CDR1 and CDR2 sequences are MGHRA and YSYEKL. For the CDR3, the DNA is TGCGCCAGCAGCCAAGACTCGCGGGGGGTTGAAGCTTTCTTT. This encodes CASSQDSRGVEAFF.

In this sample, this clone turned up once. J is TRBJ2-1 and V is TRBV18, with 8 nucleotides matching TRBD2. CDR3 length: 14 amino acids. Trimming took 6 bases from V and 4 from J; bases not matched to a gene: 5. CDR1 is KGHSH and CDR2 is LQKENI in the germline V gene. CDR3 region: CASSPSGGYNEQFF. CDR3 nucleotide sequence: TGTGCCAGCTCCCCGAGCGGGGGATACAATGAGCAGTTCTTC.

The CDR3 protein is CASSNQPQHF. The DNA for the CDR3 is TGTGCCAGCAGCAATCAGCCCCAGCATTTT. This chain uses TRBV6-1 with TRBJ1-5; the D is unclear. Germline CDR1 MNHNS, CDR2 SASEGT. The CDR3 covers 10 residues. The ends were cut back, 6 bases at V and 3 bases at J, with 0 bases in the middle.

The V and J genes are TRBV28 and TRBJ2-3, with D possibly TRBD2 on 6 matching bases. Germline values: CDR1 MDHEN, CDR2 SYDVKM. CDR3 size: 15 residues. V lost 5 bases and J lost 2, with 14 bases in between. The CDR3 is CASSPPSAHTDTQYF. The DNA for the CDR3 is TGTGCCAGCAGTCCCCCTAGCGCGCACACAGATACGCAGTATTTT.

The CDR3 DNA follows: TGTGCCAGCGGAAGACAGGGGAACACAGATACGCAGTATTTT. As protein: CASGRQGNTDTQYF. The V call is TRBV28, the J call TRBJ2-3; 8 bases are shared with TRBD1. This CDR3 region has 14 residues. In germline, CDR1 is MDHEN, CDR2 SYDVKM. The V and J ends lost 8 bases and 2 bases, in that order; junction bases with no gene match: 6.

This CDR3 reads CSVTSPNTGELFF. CDR3 nucleotides: TGCAGCGTGACTAGCCCTAACACCGGGGAGCTGTTTTTT. V is TRBV29-1 and J is TRBJ2-2; TRBD2 aligns across 7 bases. The CDR3 covers 13 residues. Germline trimming cut 6 bases from V and 2 bases from J; bases unmatched to any gene: 3. Germline lookup yields CDR1 SQVTM and CDR2 ANQGSEA.

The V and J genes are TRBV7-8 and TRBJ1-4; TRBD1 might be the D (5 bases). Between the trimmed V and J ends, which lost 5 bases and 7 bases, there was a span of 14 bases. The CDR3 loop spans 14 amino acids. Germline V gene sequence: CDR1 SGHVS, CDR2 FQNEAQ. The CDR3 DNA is TGTGCCAGCAGCCTCTCAGGGCAGGGTGAAAAACTGTTTTTT. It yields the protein CASSLSGQGEKLFF.

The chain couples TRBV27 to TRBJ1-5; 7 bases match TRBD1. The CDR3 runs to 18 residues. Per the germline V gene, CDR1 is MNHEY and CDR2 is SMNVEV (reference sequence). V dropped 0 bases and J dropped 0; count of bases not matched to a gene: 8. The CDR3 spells CASSLSGPGQFSNQPQHF. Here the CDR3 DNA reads TGTGCCAGCAGTTTATCGGGCCCGGGACAGTTTAGCAATCAGCCCCAGCATTTT.

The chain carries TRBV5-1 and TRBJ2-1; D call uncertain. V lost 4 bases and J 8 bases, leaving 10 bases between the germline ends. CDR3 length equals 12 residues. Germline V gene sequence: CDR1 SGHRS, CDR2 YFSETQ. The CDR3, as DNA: TGCGCCAGCAGCCTCCGAAGCCATGAGCAGTTCTTC. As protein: CASSLRSHEQFF.

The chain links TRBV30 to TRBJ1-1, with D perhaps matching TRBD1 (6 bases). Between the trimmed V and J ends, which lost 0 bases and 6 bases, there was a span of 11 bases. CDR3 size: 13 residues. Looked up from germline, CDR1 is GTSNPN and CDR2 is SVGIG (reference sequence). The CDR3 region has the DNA TGTGCCTGGAGTGTCAACGGGGGCTCTGAAGCTTTCTTT. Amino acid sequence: CAWSVNGGSEAFF.

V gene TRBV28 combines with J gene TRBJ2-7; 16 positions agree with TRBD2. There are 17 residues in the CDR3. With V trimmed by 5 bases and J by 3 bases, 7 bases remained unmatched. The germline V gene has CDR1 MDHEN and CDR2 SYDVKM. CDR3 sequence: CASSLGTSGRGNYEQYF. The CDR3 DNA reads TGTGCCAGCAGTCTGGGGACTAGCGGGAGGGGAAACTACGAGCAGTACTTC.

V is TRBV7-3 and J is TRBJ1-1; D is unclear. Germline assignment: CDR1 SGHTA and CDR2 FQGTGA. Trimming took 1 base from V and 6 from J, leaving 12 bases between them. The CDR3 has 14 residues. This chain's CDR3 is CASSLNGLGAEAFF. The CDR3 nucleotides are TGTGCCAGCAGCTTAAATGGGTTGGGCGCTGAAGCTTTCTTT.

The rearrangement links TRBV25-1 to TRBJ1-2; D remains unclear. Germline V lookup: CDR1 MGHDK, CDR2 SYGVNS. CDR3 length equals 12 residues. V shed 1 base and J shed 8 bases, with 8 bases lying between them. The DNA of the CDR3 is TGTGCCAGCAGTGAATCCCCAAGAGGCTACACCTTC. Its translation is CASSESPRGYTF.

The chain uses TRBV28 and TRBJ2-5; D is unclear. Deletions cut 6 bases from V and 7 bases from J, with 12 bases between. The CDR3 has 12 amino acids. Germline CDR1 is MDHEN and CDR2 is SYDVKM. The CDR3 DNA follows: TGTGCCAGCAGGCCGGGTCGTGGGACCCAGTACTTC. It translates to CASRPGRGTQYF.

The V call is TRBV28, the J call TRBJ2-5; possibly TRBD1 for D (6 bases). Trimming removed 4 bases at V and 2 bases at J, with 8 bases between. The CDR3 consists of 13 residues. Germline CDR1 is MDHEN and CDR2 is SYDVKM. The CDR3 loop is CASSWTVQETQYF. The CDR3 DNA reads TGTGCCAGCAGTTGGACAGTTCAAGAGACCCAGTACTTC.

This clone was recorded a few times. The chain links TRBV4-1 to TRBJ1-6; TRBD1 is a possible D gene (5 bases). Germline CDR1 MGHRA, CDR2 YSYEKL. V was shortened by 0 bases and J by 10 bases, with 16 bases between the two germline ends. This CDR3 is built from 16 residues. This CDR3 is CASSQEGKGRRSPLHF. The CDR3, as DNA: TGCGCCAGCAGCCAAGAAGGAAAGGGGAGGAGATCACCCCTCCACTTT.

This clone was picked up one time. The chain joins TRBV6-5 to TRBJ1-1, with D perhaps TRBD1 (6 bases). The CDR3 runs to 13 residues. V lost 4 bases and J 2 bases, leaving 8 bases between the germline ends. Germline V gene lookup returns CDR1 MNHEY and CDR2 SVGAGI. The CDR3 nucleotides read TGTGCCAGCAGTTCGACAGGAAACACTGAAGCTTTCTTT. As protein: CASSSTGNTEAFF.

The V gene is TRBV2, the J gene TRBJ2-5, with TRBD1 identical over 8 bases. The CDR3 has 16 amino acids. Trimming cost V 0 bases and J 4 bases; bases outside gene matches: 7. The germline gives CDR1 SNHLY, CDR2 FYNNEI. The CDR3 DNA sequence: TGTGCCAGCAGTGAAGCGGCCCAGGGGGCCGGAGAGACCCAGTACTTC. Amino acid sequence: CASSEAAQGAGETQYF.

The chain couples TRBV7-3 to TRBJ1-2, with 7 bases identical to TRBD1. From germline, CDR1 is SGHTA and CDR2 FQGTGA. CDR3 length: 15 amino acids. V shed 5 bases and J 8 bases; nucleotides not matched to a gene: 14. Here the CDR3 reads CASSAQTGQFQGYTF. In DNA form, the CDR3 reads TGTGCCAGCAGCGCTCAGACAGGGCAGTTTCAGGGCTACACCTTC. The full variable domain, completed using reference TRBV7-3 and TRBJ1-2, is GAGVSQTPSNKVTEKGKYVELRCDPISGHTALYWYRQSLGQGPEFLIYFQGTGAADDSGLPNDRFFAVRPEGSVSTLKIQRTERGDSAVYLCASSAQTGQFQGYTFGSGTRLTVV.

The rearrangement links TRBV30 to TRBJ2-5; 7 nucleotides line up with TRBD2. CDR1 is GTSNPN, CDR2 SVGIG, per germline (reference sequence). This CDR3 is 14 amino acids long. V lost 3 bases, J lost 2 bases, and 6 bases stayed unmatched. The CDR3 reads CAWSRLAIQETQYF. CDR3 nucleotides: TGTGCCTGGAGCAGACTAGCTATACAAGAGACCCAGTACTTC.

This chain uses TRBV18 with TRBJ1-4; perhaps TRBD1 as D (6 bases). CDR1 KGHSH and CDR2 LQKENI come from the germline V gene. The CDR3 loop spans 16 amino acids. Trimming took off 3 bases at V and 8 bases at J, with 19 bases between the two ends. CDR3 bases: TGTGCCAGCTCACCCGGACAGACCCGTTCTGGGGAAAAACTGTTTTTT. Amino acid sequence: CASSPGQTRSGEKLFF.